Listed below are T cell receptor beta chains from one sample, sequenced in a study of shared clonotypes between healthy human individuals. Repertoires were generated with immunoSEQ multiplex PCR, while TCRdb's copy carries only in-frame clones and drops some. The sample yields approximately 700,000 clones, around 78% seen once. Source material: memory CD4+ T cells sorted from blood. These receptors came from a woman in her 30s in good health. Both conserved end residues are part of each CDR3. A D gene is named only where the DNA matches it firmly. Not all rows give a size; the values are once, few, many and, for expanded clones, a class.

v_call: TRBV11-2; clone_size: .; j_call: TRBJ2-7; d_call: TRBD2; cdr3_nt: TGTGCCAGCAGTCGGGAGGGGCCCGAGCAGTACTTC; cdr3_aa: CASSREGPEQYF
v_call: TRBV29-1; clone_size: .; j_call: TRBJ2-1; d_call: TRBD2; cdr3_nt: TGCAGCGTTGGGGGGACTAGAAGTTGGGAAGGCTCCTACAATGAGCAGTTCTTC; cdr3_aa: CSVGGTRSWEGSYNEQFF
v_call: TRBV19; clone_size: few; j_call: TRBJ2-7; d_call: TRBD1; cdr3_nt: TGTGCCAGTAGTTCCGGGACAGGGAATACGTGGGGTTCGGGCGAGCAGTACTTC; cdr3_aa: CASSSGTGNTWGSGEQYF
v_call: TRBV28; clone_size: .; j_call: TRBJ2-5; d_call: .; cdr3_nt: TGTGCCAGCAACCCACAGGGGGGAGGGGAGACCCAGTACTTC; cdr3_aa: CASNPQGGGETQYF
v_call: TRBV6-5; clone_size: .; j_call: TRBJ1-5; d_call: .; cdr3_nt: TGTGCCAGCAAATCGGGGTCTAGCAATCAGCCCCAGCATTTT; cdr3_aa: CASKSGSSNQPQHF
v_call: TRBV23-1; clone_size: .; j_call: TRBJ1-5; d_call: .; cdr3_nt: TGCGCCAGCAGTAATGAGGGTAGGGATAGCAATCAGCCCCAGCATTTT; cdr3_aa: CASSNEGRDSNQPQHF
v_call: TRBV19; clone_size: once; j_call: TRBJ1-4; d_call: TRBD1; cdr3_nt: TGTGCCAGTAGTTCCAACAGGGGTGGTAATGAAAAACTGTTTTTT; cdr3_aa: CASSSNRGGNEKLFF
v_call: TRBV19; clone_size: .; j_call: TRBJ1-5; d_call: .; cdr3_nt: TGTGCCAGTAGTGCCATCAGCAATCAGCCCCAGCATTTT; cdr3_aa: CASSAISNQPQHF
v_call: TRBV5-5; clone_size: .; j_call: TRBJ2-5; d_call: .; cdr3_nt: TGTGCCAGCAGCTATGGAGGTCAAGAGACCCAGTACTTC; cdr3_aa: CASSYGGQETQYF
v_call: TRBV19; clone_size: many; j_call: TRBJ1-2; d_call: .; cdr3_nt: TGTGCCAGTAGTATCAGGGAGGGGTATGGCTACACCTTC; cdr3_aa: CASSIREGYGYTF
v_call: TRBV6-4; clone_size: .; j_call: TRBJ2-6; d_call: TRBD1; cdr3_nt: TGTGCCAGTCTTTTCCGGGACAGGGGTTTGGGTGGGGCCAACGTCCTGACTTTC; cdr3_aa: CASLFRDRGLGGANVLTF
v_call: TRBV5-4; clone_size: .; j_call: TRBJ2-5; d_call: .; cdr3_nt: TGTGCCAGCAGCTTCTTCGGGGGAGTGGAGACCCAGTACTTC; cdr3_aa: CASSFFGGVETQYF
v_call: TRBV19; clone_size: .; j_call: TRBJ2-6; d_call: TRBD1; cdr3_nt: TGTGCCAGTAGCGGGACAGGGTTTTACGGGGCCAACGTCCTGACTTTC; cdr3_aa: CASSGTGFYGANVLTF
v_call: TRBV5-6; clone_size: .; j_call: TRBJ2-3; d_call: .; cdr3_nt: TGTGCCAGCTTCTTCGGGGGAGGACCAGATACGCAGTATTTT; cdr3_aa: CASFFGGGPDTQYF
v_call: TRBV5-1; clone_size: .; j_call: TRBJ2-4; d_call: .; cdr3_nt: TGCGCCAGCAGCTTAAATTCGGGCCCGCCTGCCTACTTC; cdr3_aa: CASSLNSGPPAYF